The next 20 T cell receptor beta chains were all read from a single sample in a study of blood T cell repertoires in COVID-19. TCRdb keeps only in-frame clones here, not all; method: immunoSEQ multiplex PCR. The sample yields around 260,000 clones, around 87% seen once. The material sequenced was peripheral blood. The receptors shown here come from a man aged 18 to 29 with active or convalescent COVID-19.

The chain recombines TRBV15 with TRBJ2-7, with 9 bases that match TRBD2. V lost 3 bases to trimming and J lost 2 bases; unmatched junction nucleotides: 11. Germline lookup yields CDR1 LNHNV and CDR2 YYDKDF (reference sequence). This CDR3 contains 17 residues. Here the CDR3 reads CATSSDRTSEITYEQYF. The CDR3 DNA reads TGTGCCACCAGCAGTGACAGGACTAGCGAGATCACCTACGAGCAGTACTTC.

A few counts support this clone. The chain couples TRBV14 to TRBJ1-2; 10 bases are shared with TRBD1. Trimming took 2 bases from V and 8 from J; bases not matched to a gene: 11. This CDR3 is 16 amino acids long. The germline V gene encodes CDR1 SGHDN and CDR2 FVKESK. Here the CDR3 reads CASSQPGQGNTSGYTF. DNA of the CDR3: TGTGCCAGCAGCCAACCGGGACAGGGGAATACCTCGGGCTACACCTTC.

This chain connects TRBV6-1 to TRBJ2-3, with TRBD2 identical over 9 bases. V lost 2 bases to trimming and J lost 6 bases; unmatched junction nucleotides: 9. Germline assignment: CDR1 MNHNS and CDR2 SASEGT. The CDR3 contains 16 residues. The CDR3 bases are TGTGCCAGCAGTGAATACTGGAGCGGGGGGACCGATACGCAGTATTTT. This codes for CASSEYWSGGTDTQYF.

The V call is TRBV7-2, the J call TRBJ1-4; a possible D gene is TRBD1 (6 bases). This CDR3 is 14 amino acids long. Deletions cut 5 bases from V and 8 bases from J, with 15 bases between. The germline V gene encodes CDR1 SGHTA and CDR2 FQGNSA. The DNA of the CDR3 is TGTGCCAGCAGCCCCCAGTGGGGGGGCGAAAAACTGTTTTTT. Amino acids: CASSPQWGGEKLFF.

The chain joins TRBV11-2 to TRBJ1-1; the match to TRBD1 covers 7 bases. The CDR3 runs to 11 residues. The J segment lost 8 bases and the V segment lost 4 bases, leaving 1 base of the junction unmatched. In germline, CDR1 is SGHAT, CDR2 FQNNGV. The CDR3 DNA reads as TGTGCCAGCAGCTCAGGGGGGGAAGCTTTCTTT. Residues: CASSSGGEAFF.

This clone was counted between two and nine times. J is TRBJ2-2 and V is TRBV12-2; TRBD2 is the table's D call, not checked against the DNA. TRBV12-2 is listed as a pseudogene. This CDR3 comprises 18 residues. The CDR3 protein is CASRLARVAGAGTGELFF. The CDR3 coding sequence is TGTGCAAGTCGCTTAGCGAGAGTAGCGGGGGCGGGCACCGGGGAGCTGTTTTTT.

This clone appeared a single time. This chain joins TRBV18 and TRBJ2-3, with 7 nucleotides matching TRBD1. Germline assignment: CDR1 KGHSH and CDR2 LQKENI. J was trimmed by 6 bases and V by 3 bases; bases with no gene match: 9. This CDR3 is 15 amino acids long. This chain's CDR3 is CASSPGVRGSDTQYF. CDR3 sequence (DNA): TGTGCCAGCTCACCTGGAGTCAGGGGGTCCGATACGCAGTATTTT. The variable domain in full, with the rest retrieved from reference TRBV18 and TRBJ2-3, is NAGVMQNPRHLVRRRGQEARLRCSPMKGHSHVYWYRQLPEEGLKFMVYLQKENIIDESGMPKERFSAEFPKEGPSILRIQQVVRGDSAAYFCASSPGVRGSDTQYFGPGTRLTVL.

This clone was found once. The chain joins TRBV15 to TRBJ1-6, with D possibly matching TRBD1 (5 bases). CDR1 LNHNV and CDR2 YYDKDF come from the germline V gene (reference sequence). The CDR3 has 16 residues. V dropped 2 bases and J dropped 7 bases, with 15 bases sitting between them. The CDR3 nucleotides are TGTGCCACCAGCAGAAGGGCTTCGGGGGTCAATTCACCCCTCCACTTT. It encodes CATSRRASGVNSPLHF.

The V call is TRBV18, the J call TRBJ2-3; 7 nucleotides line up with TRBD1. Germline values: CDR1 KGHSH, CDR2 LQKENI. The V segment lost 3 bases and the J segment 0 bases; nucleotides outside the gene matches: 3. This CDR3 has 15 residues. CDR3 residues: CASSPGTESTDTQYF. The DNA of the CDR3 is TGTGCCAGCTCACCCGGGACAGAGAGCACAGATACGCAGTATTTT.

This clone was picked up one time. Relative to the germline gene, one junction end is altered; a read error may explain this. The J gene is TRBJ2-5, the V gene TRBV19; TRBD1 matches 7 bases. There are 16 residues in the CDR3. CDR1 is LNHDA and CDR2 is SQIVND in the germline V gene (reference sequence). The CDR3 DNA is TGTGCCAGTAGTATAGATCTCGGACAGGACCACGAGACCCAGTACTTC. It specifies CASSIDLGQDHETQYF.

The V call is TRBV2, the J call TRBJ2-1, with 9 bases fitting TRBD2. V trimming: 1 base; J trimming: 9 bases; junction bases outside the gene matches: 4. The CDR3 runs 14 residues. Per the germline V gene, CDR1 is SNHLY and CDR2 is FYNNEI. CDR3 sequence reads: CASSEGLAGIEQFF. The DNA of the CDR3 is TGTGCCAGCAGTGAAGGGCTAGCGGGGATTGAGCAGTTCTTC.

V gene TRBV9 combines with J gene TRBJ2-7; 8 bases map to TRBD1. V gave up 4 bases and J gave up 3 bases; unmatched junction bases: 9. Per the germline V gene, CDR1 is SGDLS and CDR2 is YYNGEE. The CDR3 is 15 residues long. DNA for the CDR3: TGTGCCAGCAGCACCTCCGGACAGGGAATCTACGAGCAGTACTTC. Encoded protein: CASSTSGQGIYEQYF. The variable domain in full, with the rest retrieved from reference TRBV9 and TRBJ2-7, is DSGVTQTPKHLITATGQRVTLRCSPRSGDLSVYWYQQSLDQGLQFLIQYYNGEERAKGNILERFSAQQFPDLHSELNLSSLELGDSALYFCASSTSGQGIYEQYFGPGTRLTVT.

V and J are TRBV4-1 and TRBJ2-2; D call uncertain. Per germline, CDR1 MGHRA and CDR2 YSYEKL. The CDR3 extends over 14 amino acids. V gave up 1 base and J gave up 3 bases, with 6 bases separating them. The CDR3 here is CASSQGRDTGELFF. In nucleotides, the CDR3 is TGCGCCAGCAGCCAAGGCCGGGACACCGGGGAGCTGTTTTTT.

Only one count was recorded for this clone. The rearrangement joins TRBV5-4 to TRBJ2-7, with 10 positions matching TRBD2. Per the germline V gene, CDR1 is SGHNT and CDR2 is YYREEE (reference sequence). This CDR3 has 15 residues. Germline trimming cut 4 bases from V and 4 bases from J; bases unmatched to any gene: 8. CDR3 nucleotides: TGTGCCAGCAGCCGCTCTAGCGGGGGTACTTACGAGCAGTACTTC. Its protein product is CASSRSSGGTYEQYF.

This clone was observed a handful of times. This chain's CDR3 is CASSVGGRSTDTQYF. The DNA of the CDR3 is TGTGCCAGCAGCGTAGGAGGAAGGAGCACAGATACGCAGTATTTT. This chain links TRBV9 with TRBJ2-3; the D is unclear. The CDR3 length is 15 residues. Germline CDR1 is SGDLS and CDR2 is YYNGEE. The V end lost 0 bases, the J end lost 0 bases, and 8 bases lay between the germline ends.

The chain links TRBV2 to TRBJ1-2; 7 positions agree with TRBD1. There are 14 residues in the CDR3. Germline CDR1 reads SNHLY; CDR2 reads FYNNEI. Trimming took 8 bases from V and 7 from J; bases not matched to a gene: 13. As DNA, the CDR3 is TGTGCCAGCCGACCTCAGGGGGAAGGTGTTGGCTACACCTTC. Encoded protein: CASRPQGEGVGYTF. Filled out from reference TRBV2 and TRBJ1-2, the complete variable domain reads EPEVTQTPSHQVTQMGQEVILRCVPISNHLYFYWYRQILGQKVEFLVSFYNNEISEKSEIFDDQFSVERPDGSNFTLKIRSTKLEDSAMYFCASRPQGEGVGYTFGSGTRLTVV.

The sample holds a few counts of this clone. The chain uses TRBV6-5 and TRBJ1-6; perhaps TRBD1 as D (6 bases). V was pared by 6 bases and J by 7 bases, with 16 bases between. The CDR3 sequence is 15 residues long. Germline V gene data show CDR1 as MNHEY and CDR2 as SVGAGI. This chain's CDR3 is CASRDRLQGNSPLHF. The CDR3 coding sequence is TGTGCCAGCAGGGACCGGTTGCAGGGGAATTCACCCCTCCACTTT.

This clone was detected once. CDR3 coding DNA: TGTGCCAGCAGCTTAGGCAGCGGGGGGACCTACAATGAGCAGTTCTTC. It encodes CASSLGSGGTYNEQFF. The chain employs TRBV7-9 and TRBJ2-1, with 9 bases lining up with TRBD2. The CDR3 is made up of 16 amino acids. Per the germline V gene, CDR1 is SEHNR and CDR2 is FQNEAQ (reference sequence). Trimming cost V 1 base and J 2 bases; bases outside gene matches: 3.

The V call is TRBV7-9, the J call TRBJ1-2; no reliable D call. In germline, CDR1 is SEHNR, CDR2 FQNEAQ (reference sequence). With 2 bases removed from V and 3 bases from J, the gap between germline ends came to 4 bases. This CDR3 has 12 amino acids. The CDR3 DNA follows: TGTGCCAGCAGCTTAAGAGACTATGGCTACACCTTC. As protein: CASSLRDYGYTF. Looking up the rest from reference TRBV7-9 and TRBJ1-2 gives the full variable domain: DTGVSQNPRHKITKRGQNVTFRCDPISEHNRLYWYRQTLGQGPEFLTYFQNEAQLEKSRLLSDRFSAERPKGSFSTLEIQRTEQGDSAMYLCASSLRDYGYTFGSGTRLTVV.

This clone was seen once. The chain employs TRBV5-1 and TRBJ2-7, with a tentative D call TRBD2 (5 bases). The germline V gene has CDR1 SGHRS and CDR2 YFSETQ. CDR3 length equals 13 residues. V lost 0 bases, J lost 5 bases, and 9 bases lay in between. The CDR3 here is CASSLADGNEQYF. The CDR3 region has the DNA TGCGCCAGCAGCTTGGCCGACGGGAACGAGCAGTACTTC.